A selection of T cell receptor beta chains follows, all from one sample in a study of T cells after yellow fever vaccination. TCRdb re-called the 5' RACE reads with MiXCR, one entry per CDR3 protein. The sample consists of hundreds of thousands of distinct CDR3 sequences, approximately 13% of them appearing once. Sequenced material: PBMCs, taken on the day of the yellow fever booster vaccination. All receptors come from a man aged 25-40 years who received the YFV17D yellow fever vaccine. Each CDR3 is given with its conserved first and last residue. D genes are given only for firm matches. Part of the rows lack a size; the others show once, few, many or a class for expanded clones.

CASSHPLASGDTQYF	TGTGCCAGCAGCCACCCACTAGCCTCCGGGGATACGCAGTATTTT	few	NA	TRBV7-9	TRBJ2-3
CASSQPTSGEQFF	TGTGCCAGCAGCCAACCAACTAGCGGAGAGCAGTTCTTC	many	TRBD2	TRBV3-1	TRBJ2-1
CASSKGGTCPNEQFF	TGTGCCAGCAGCAAAGGGGGGACTTGTCCCAATGAGCAGTTCTTC	NA	NA	TRBV21-1	TRBJ2-1
CASSLVSAVLLAQYF	TGTGCCAGCAGCTTAGTCTCAGCGGTCCTGCTAGCGCAGTATTTT	NA	NA	TRBV7-2	TRBJ2-3
CSAQKAGGLQETQYF	TGCAGTGCCCAAAAAGCGGGAGGTCTACAAGAGACCCAGTACTTC	NA	TRBD2	TRBV20-1	TRBJ2-5
CASSRFAASEQYF	TGCGCCAGCAGCCGGTTTGCAGCAAGCGAGCAGTACTTC	few	NA	TRBV5-1	TRBJ2-7
CASSPKQGTASYGYTF	TGTGCCAGCTCACCAAAACAGGGTACAGCTAGCTATGGCTACACCTTC	NA	NA	TRBV18	TRBJ1-2
CASSLASGRRGYTF	TGTGCCAGCAGTTTAGCTTCAGGGCGTAGGGGCTACACCTTC	few	NA	TRBV12-3/TRBV12-4	TRBJ1-2
CSVEAIVAGGRTDTQYF	TGCAGCGTTGAAGCGATCGTAGCGGGAGGGAGAACAGATACGCAGTATTTT	NA	TRBD2	TRBV29-1	TRBJ2-3
CATSSSGPELFF	TGTGCCACCAGCTCCTCCGGTCCGGAACTGTTTTTT	NA	NA	TRBV15	TRBJ2-2
CSVEGDPGDLETQYF	TGCAGCGTTGAAGGCGATCCGGGAGACCTGGAGACCCAGTACTTC	NA	NA	TRBV29-1	TRBJ2-5
CASSGLLEDTIYF	TGCGCCAGCAGCGGTCTCCTGGAGGACACCATATATTTT	NA	NA	TRBV4-3	TRBJ1-3
CASSHPASSYNEQFF	TGTGCCAGCAGTCACCCAGCGAGCTCCTACAATGAGCAGTTCTTC	NA	NA	TRBV5-6	TRBJ2-1
CASSQDFFGSSPLHF	TGTGCCAGCAGCCAGGACTTTTTCGGGTCTTCACCCCTCCACTTT	NA	NA	TRBV14	TRBJ1-6
CASSSVVYEAFF	TGTGCCAGCAGCTCAGTAGTTTACGAAGCTTTCTTT	few	NA	TRBV7-9	TRBJ1-1
CASSQSHDRQIAYNEQFF	TGCGCCAGCAGTCAATCCCACGACAGGCAGATTGCCTACAATGAGCAGTTCTTC	once	NA	TRBV23-1	TRBJ2-1
CASQSDRGTGELFF	TGTGCCAGCCAGAGTGATCGGGGCACCGGGGAGCTGTTTTTT	few	NA	TRBV6-4	TRBJ2-2
CASRKTVQETQYF	TGTGCCAGCAGAAAGACGGTTCAGGAGACCCAGTACTTC	many	NA	TRBV6-1	TRBJ2-5
CASSIGAGNEQFF	TGTGCTAGCAGCATCGGGGCTGGCAATGAGCAGTTCTTC	many	NA	TRBV7-7	TRBJ2-1
CASSFQTVNIQYF	TGTGCCAGCAGCTTCCAGACAGTAAACATTCAGTACTTC	NA	NA	TRBV7-2	TRBJ2-4
CSASFGHLNTEAFF	TGCAGTGCTAGTTTTGGACATTTGAACACTGAAGCTTTCTTT	NA	NA	TRBV20-1	TRBJ1-1
CSARGGTHQPQHF	TGCAGTGCTAGAGGGGGGACCCATCAGCCCCAGCATTTT	NA	NA	TRBV20-1	TRBJ1-5
CASSLATLVGNEQFF	TGTGCCAGCAGTTTGGCAACTTTAGTTGGGAATGAGCAGTTCTTC	NA	NA	TRBV28	TRBJ2-1
CSAERDQNEQYF	TGCAGTGCCGAGCGGGATCAGAACGAGCAGTACTTC	NA	TRBD2	TRBV20-1	TRBJ2-7
CASTVLAGVYEQYF	TGTGCCAGCACCGTGCTAGCGGGAGTTTACGAGCAGTACTTC	NA	TRBD2	TRBV28	TRBJ2-7
CATTGGTYNEQFF	TGTGCCACCACAGGCGGTACCTACAATGAGCAGTTCTTC	few	NA	TRBV24-1	TRBJ2-1
CASSLAGTPTGELFF	TGTGCCAGCAGCTTGGCCGGGACCCCCACCGGGGAGCTGTTTTTT	NA	NA	TRBV5-4	TRBJ2-2
CASSLVAHVSGANVLTF	TGTGCCAGCAGCTTAGTTGCTCACGTCTCTGGGGCCAACGTCCTGACTTTC	few	NA	TRBV7-2	TRBJ2-6
CASRVLAGGTNTGELFF	TGTGCCAGCAGGGTACTAGCGGGAGGGACAAACACCGGGGAGCTGTTTTTT	NA	TRBD2	TRBV6-1	TRBJ2-2
CASQIYRGQSYEQYF	TGTGCCAGCCAGATTTACCGGGGACAGAGCTACGAGCAGTACTTC	few	TRBD1	TRBV6-1	TRBJ2-7
CAIATVQETQYF	TGTGCCATCGCGACAGTGCAAGAGACCCAGTACTTC	NA	NA	TRBV10-3	TRBJ2-5
CASSLLGAGGTEAFF	TGTGCCAGCAGCTTACTCGGGGCGGGAGGGACTGAAGCTTTCTTT	NA	NA	TRBV7-2	TRBJ1-1
CASSVRDSPTGELFF	TGTGCCAGCAGCGTCCGGGACAGTCCCACCGGGGAGCTGTTTTTT	NA	TRBD1	TRBV9	TRBJ2-2
CASSWLGSGGSPLHF	TGTGCCAGCAGTTGGTTGGGATCGGGTGGCTCACCCCTCCACTTT	NA	NA	TRBV27	TRBJ1-6
CASTTSGLPNFSEQYF	TGTGCCAGCACCACCTCGGGGCTCCCGAACTTCTCCGAGCAGTACTTC	few	NA	TRBV12-3/TRBV12-4	TRBJ2-7
CASSFTGVGEEQYF	TGCGCCAGCAGCTTTACGGGAGTTGGGGAAGAGCAGTACTTC	NA	NA	TRBV5-1	TRBJ2-7
CASSSHHSGNTIYF	TGTGCCAGCAGTTCACACCACTCTGGAAACACCATATATTTT	few	NA	TRBV28	TRBJ1-3
CATSRDSGGSQPQHF	TGTGCCACCAGCAGAGATAGTGGGGGAAGTCAGCCCCAGCATTTT	NA	NA	TRBV15	TRBJ1-5
CAWSERGYTDTQYF	TGTGCCTGGAGCGAAAGGGGGTACACAGATACGCAGTATTTT	NA	NA	TRBV30	TRBJ2-3
CSARGERVRLHF	TGCAGTGCTAGAGGCGAGAGGGTACGTCTCCACTTT	NA	NA	TRBV20-1	TRBJ1-6
CASSNNGQETQYF	TGTGCCAGCTCAAATAACGGGCAAGAGACCCAGTACTTC	few	NA	TRBV18	TRBJ2-5
CASSLLARLQETQYF	TGCGCCAGCAGCTTACTAGCGAGACTACAAGAGACCCAGTACTTC	NA	TRBD2	TRBV5-1	TRBJ2-5
CAISEPSGIYNEQFF	TGTGCCATCAGTGAGCCTAGCGGGATATACAATGAGCAGTTCTTC	NA	TRBD2	TRBV10-3	TRBJ2-1
CASSFDGHSYEQYF	TGTGCCAGCAGCTTCGACGGACATTCCTACGAGCAGTACTTC	few	NA	TRBV7-2	TRBJ2-7
CSVASGTEQFF	TGCAGCGTTGCGAGCGGGACTGAGCAGTTCTTC	few	TRBD2	TRBV29-1	TRBJ2-1
CSASTGTSGRALNTGELFF	TGCAGTGCTTCTACCGGGACTAGCGGGAGGGCCCTGAACACCGGGGAGCTGTTTTTT	NA	TRBD2	TRBV20-1	TRBJ2-2
CASSLSARRGGYTF	TGTGCCAGCAGTTTATCGGCCCGGAGAGGGGGCTACACCTTC	NA	NA	TRBV27	TRBJ1-2
CASSLDSASSYNEQFF	TGCGCCAGCAGCTTGGATTCGGCAAGCTCCTACAATGAGCAGTTCTTC	few	NA	TRBV5-1	TRBJ2-1
CASSVREREGLGNEQFF	TGTGCCAGCAGTGTTCGCGAGCGGGAGGGCCTGGGGAATGAGCAGTTCTTC	NA	TRBD2	TRBV25-1	TRBJ2-1
CASSLFTAENEQYF	TGTGCCAGCAGCTTATTTACGGCGGAGAACGAGCAGTACTTC	NA	NA	TRBV7-8	TRBJ2-7
CASIERDSYEQYF	TGTGCCAGCATTGAAAGAGATTCCTACGAGCAGTACTTC	few	NA	TRBV6-6	TRBJ2-7
CASSPSMDRENEQFF	TGTGCCAGCAGCCCCTCCATGGACAGGGAGAATGAGCAGTTCTTC	NA	TRBD1	TRBV5-6	TRBJ2-1
CAISESADLNEQFF	TGTGCCATCAGTGAGTCAGCAGATCTCAATGAGCAGTTCTTC	NA	NA	TRBV10-3	TRBJ2-1
CASSLNSYYGYTF	TGTGCCAGCAGTCTGAACTCCTACTATGGCTACACCTTC	few	NA	TRBV7-9	TRBJ1-2
CATSDSKYRLAGEQFF	TGTGCCACCAGTGATTCTAAATATAGACTAGCGGGTGAGCAGTTCTTC	NA	TRBD2	TRBV24-1	TRBJ2-1
CSAQPLARDYNEQFF	TGCAGTGCTCAACCTCTAGCGAGAGATTACAATGAGCAGTTCTTC	few	NA	TRBV20-1	TRBJ2-1
CASSRTPGGAEAFF	TGCGCCAGCAGCCGGACGCCAGGGGGTGCTGAAGCTTTCTTT	few	TRBD1	TRBV4-3	TRBJ1-1
CASSSGTTFEQYF	TGTGCCAGCAGCTCCGGGACTACCTTCGAGCAGTACTTC	NA	TRBD2	TRBV11-2	TRBJ2-7
CASSRYDSGNTIYF	TGTGCCAGCAGCCGATACGACTCTGGAAACACCATATATTTT	NA	NA	TRBV3-1	TRBJ1-3